Listed below are T cell receptor beta chains from one sample, sequenced in a study of blood T cell repertoires in COVID-19. Only in-frame clones appear in the TCRdb table, and some are missing; sequencing was by immunoSEQ multiplex PCR. The sample consists of about 160,000 clones, 90% of them appearing once. Sequenced input: peripheral blood. These receptors all stem from a man in his 60s with active or convalescent COVID-19. Both conserved end residues are part of each CDR3. The order of the fields is D gene, J gene, V gene, clone size, CDR3 DNA, CDR3 protein. D genes are given only for firm matches. Clone size, where shown, is once, few, many, or a class for clones that have expanded.

d_call: TRBD1; j_call: TRBJ2-7; v_call: TRBV4-1; clone_size: .; cdr3_nt: TGCGCCAGCAGCCAAGGAAGGGGGGACAGGGGCCGCTACGAGCAGTACTTC; cdr3_aa: CASSQGRGDRGRYEQYF
d_call: .; j_call: TRBJ2-5; v_call: TRBV5-6; clone_size: .; cdr3_nt: TGTGCCAGCAGCTCGACTGTGGGGGCCCACCAGTACTTC; cdr3_aa: CASSSTVGAHQYF
d_call: .; j_call: TRBJ1-2; v_call: TRBV19; clone_size: .; cdr3_nt: TGTGCCAGTAGAGAGGCAGGGAACTATGGCTACACCTTC; cdr3_aa: CASREAGNYGYTF
d_call: .; j_call: TRBJ1-6; v_call: TRBV19; clone_size: .; cdr3_nt: TGTGCCAGCGGAACAGGTCGTAATTCACCCCTCCACTTT; cdr3_aa: CASGTGRNSPLHF
d_call: .; j_call: TRBJ1-2; v_call: TRBV6-6; clone_size: .; cdr3_nt: TGTGCCAGCAGTTACTCGACAGAGCTGACTAACTATGGCTACACCTTC; cdr3_aa: CASSYSTELTNYGYTF
d_call: .; j_call: TRBJ1-1; v_call: TRBV5-1; clone_size: .; cdr3_nt: TGCGCCAGCAGCCCCGAACCAGGGGAAGGCACTGAAGCTTTCTTT; cdr3_aa: CASSPEPGEGTEAFF
d_call: .; j_call: TRBJ2-3; v_call: TRBV19; clone_size: .; cdr3_nt: TGTGCCAGTAGTAGTCCCCCAGGGATCACAGATACGCAGTATTTT; cdr3_aa: CASSSPPGITDTQYF
d_call: .; j_call: TRBJ1-1; v_call: TRBV9; clone_size: .; cdr3_nt: TGTGCCAGCAGCGTGTATAGGGAGGCTGGGGAAGCTTTCTTT; cdr3_aa: CASSVYREAGEAFF
d_call: .; j_call: TRBJ1-2; v_call: TRBV2; clone_size: .; cdr3_nt: TGTGCCAGCAGTCGGTCGGTGAGCTACACCTTC; cdr3_aa: CASSRSVSYTF
d_call: .; j_call: TRBJ2-1; v_call: TRBV6-1; clone_size: .; cdr3_nt: TGTGCCAGCAGTGAAGCCATAAGGAGGAGCTCCTACAATGAGCAGTTCTTC; cdr3_aa: CASSEAIRRSSYNEQFF
d_call: TRBD1; j_call: TRBJ1-1; v_call: TRBV11-3; clone_size: .; cdr3_nt: TGTGCCAGCAGCCTGACAGGGCTGAACACTGAAGCTTTCTTT; cdr3_aa: CASSLTGLNTEAFF
d_call: TRBD1; j_call: TRBJ1-5; v_call: TRBV2; clone_size: .; cdr3_nt: TGTGCCAGCAGTCTTGGACAGGGGGTTTGGTTCGTTAGCAATCAGCCCCAGCATTTT; cdr3_aa: CASSLGQGVWFVSNQPQHF
d_call: .; j_call: TRBJ1-2; v_call: TRBV19; clone_size: .; cdr3_nt: TGTGCCAGTAGTGACATGGACTATGGCTACACCTTC; cdr3_aa: CASSDMDYGYTF
d_call: TRBD2; j_call: TRBJ2-7; v_call: TRBV27; clone_size: .; cdr3_nt: TGTGCCAGCAGTTCCCCTGGACTAGCGGGAGTGTACGAGCAGTACTTC; cdr3_aa: CASSSPGLAGVYEQYF
d_call: TRBD2; j_call: TRBJ2-3; v_call: TRBV4-2; clone_size: .; cdr3_nt: TGTGCCAGCAGCCAAGAGAAAGCGGGGGCCACAGATACGCAGTATTTT; cdr3_aa: CASSQEKAGATDTQYF
d_call: .; j_call: TRBJ1-3; v_call: TRBV5-6; clone_size: .; cdr3_nt: TGTGCCAGCAGCTTGCGCGGGGCTAACTCTGGAAACACCATATATTTT; cdr3_aa: CASSLRGANSGNTIYF
d_call: .; j_call: TRBJ2-3; v_call: TRBV19; clone_size: .; cdr3_nt: TGTGCCAGTAGCCGTAAGGACACCGCAGATACGCAGTATTTT; cdr3_aa: CASSRKDTADTQYF
d_call: .; j_call: TRBJ1-2; v_call: TRBV30; clone_size: .; cdr3_nt: TGTGCCTGGAGTGTCGGGGTTAGTCACTATGGCTACACCTTC; cdr3_aa: CAWSVGVSHYGYTF
d_call: .; j_call: TRBJ2-7; v_call: TRBV18; clone_size: .; cdr3_nt: TGTGCCAGCTCATTGACGGACAACTACGAGCAGTACTTC; cdr3_aa: CASSLTDNYEQYF
d_call: .; j_call: TRBJ1-2; v_call: TRBV21-1; clone_size: .; cdr3_nt: TGTGCCAGCAGCGAAGTGAGAGACAGGGGGTGGGATGGCTACACCTTC; cdr3_aa: CASSEVRDRGWDGYTF
d_call: .; j_call: TRBJ1-2; v_call: TRBV27; clone_size: few; cdr3_nt: TGTGCCAGCAGTTTTCTAAATGCGGTAGGGGGAGTCATTGGCTACACCTTC; cdr3_aa: CASSFLNAVGGVIGYTF
d_call: .; j_call: TRBJ2-2; v_call: TRBV19; clone_size: once; cdr3_nt: TGTGCCAGTAGTCCCCGCAGGGCGTCGGACACCGGGGAGCTGTTTTTT; cdr3_aa: CASSPRRASDTGELFF
d_call: TRBD2; j_call: TRBJ2-7; v_call: TRBV6-5; clone_size: .; cdr3_nt: TGTGCCAGCAGTTACCGCCGAGCGGGGGGGATCTACGAGCAGTACTTC; cdr3_aa: CASSYRRAGGIYEQYF
d_call: TRBD1; j_call: TRBJ1-2; v_call: TRBV29-1; clone_size: few; cdr3_nt: TGCAGCGTGCGGGGACAGGCCACCTCCTATGGCTACACCTTC; cdr3_aa: CSVRGQATSYGYTF
d_call: .; j_call: TRBJ1-2; v_call: TRBV19; clone_size: few; cdr3_nt: TGTGCCAGTAGATCAAGGGGCCAGGGAAACTATGGCTACACCTTC; cdr3_aa: CASRSRGQGNYGYTF
d_call: .; j_call: TRBJ2-7; v_call: TRBV5-4; clone_size: .; cdr3_nt: TGTGCCAGCAGCCCGGGACTCCGAGCCCACGAGCAGTACTTC; cdr3_aa: CASSPGLRAHEQYF
d_call: TRBD1; j_call: TRBJ1-4; v_call: TRBV5-1; clone_size: .; cdr3_nt: TGCGCCAGCAGCTTAGGACAGGGGCGGGAAGAAAAACTGTTTTTT; cdr3_aa: CASSLGQGREEKLFF
d_call: .; j_call: TRBJ2-1; v_call: TRBV30; clone_size: .; cdr3_nt: TGTGCCTGGATTTCACAGGGCCTCTCCTACAATGAGCAGTTCTTC; cdr3_aa: CAWISQGLSYNEQFF
d_call: TRBD2; j_call: TRBJ2-1; v_call: TRBV7-2; clone_size: .; cdr3_nt: TGTGCCAGCAGCTTATTTGCGGGGGGACCGCAGGAGCAGTTCTTC; cdr3_aa: CASSLFAGGPQEQFF
d_call: TRBD1; j_call: TRBJ1-2; v_call: TRBV19; clone_size: .; cdr3_nt: TGTGCCAGTAGTAACAGGGGACTAGGCTATGGCTACACCTTC; cdr3_aa: CASSNRGLGYGYTF
d_call: TRBD2; j_call: TRBJ2-1; v_call: TRBV15; clone_size: .; cdr3_nt: TGTGCCACCAGCAGGGGGAGCGGGGCTAGCTCCTACAATGAGCAGTTCTTC; cdr3_aa: CATSRGSGASSYNEQFF
d_call: .; j_call: TRBJ2-1; v_call: TRBV5-1; clone_size: .; cdr3_nt: TGCGCCAGCAGCTTGGGGGGAGACCCGAATGAGCAGTTCTTC; cdr3_aa: CASSLGGDPNEQFF
d_call: TRBD2; j_call: TRBJ2-7; v_call: TRBV15; clone_size: .; cdr3_nt: TGTGCCACCAGCAGCGGGAGGGCCCCCTACGAGCAGTACTTC; cdr3_aa: CATSSGRAPYEQYF
d_call: TRBD1; j_call: TRBJ2-1; v_call: TRBV4-2; clone_size: .; cdr3_nt: TGTGCCAGCAGCCAGCCGGGACAGGCCTACAATGAGCAGTTCTTC; cdr3_aa: CASSQPGQAYNEQFF
d_call: TRBD2; j_call: TRBJ2-7; v_call: TRBV10-2; clone_size: .; cdr3_nt: TGCGCCAGCAGCTATCAGCGGGAGGCGGGGGAGCAGTACTTC; cdr3_aa: CASSYQREAGEQYF
d_call: .; j_call: TRBJ2-1; v_call: TRBV19; clone_size: .; cdr3_nt: TGTGCCAGTGCTAGGACACCCAATGAGCAGTTCTTC; cdr3_aa: CASARTPNEQFF
d_call: .; j_call: TRBJ1-5; v_call: TRBV10-1; clone_size: .; cdr3_nt: TGCGCCAGCAGTGTTCAGGGTCCTTCTTATCAGCCCCAGCATTTT; cdr3_aa: CASSVQGPSYQPQHF
d_call: .; j_call: TRBJ1-2; v_call: TRBV3-1/TRBV3-2; clone_size: .; cdr3_nt: TGTGCCAGCGTGAACAGGGAAGATGGCTACACCTTC; cdr3_aa: CASVNREDGYTF
d_call: TRBD2; j_call: TRBJ2-3; v_call: TRBV3-1/TRBV3-2; clone_size: .; cdr3_nt: TGTGCCAGCAGCCACGTTAGCGGGGGCCCCTCGACTAGCACAGATACGCAGTATTTT; cdr3_aa: CASSHVSGGPSTSTDTQYF
d_call: .; j_call: TRBJ1-2; v_call: TRBV19; clone_size: .; cdr3_nt: TGTGCCAGTAGTAACCCCAGGGGAGGGCAACCCTATGGCTACACCTTC; cdr3_aa: CASSNPRGGQPYGYTF
d_call: .; j_call: TRBJ2-3; v_call: TRBV3-1/TRBV3-2; clone_size: .; cdr3_nt: TGTGCCAGCAGCCAAGATCACAGGGCCGTTGGCACAGATACGCAGTATTTT; cdr3_aa: CASSQDHRAVGTDTQYF
d_call: .; j_call: TRBJ1-2; v_call: TRBV18; clone_size: .; cdr3_nt: TGTGCCAGCTCGTCCTTAGAGGGGGATCGCGGCTACACCTTC; cdr3_aa: CASSSLEGDRGYTF
d_call: TRBD1; j_call: TRBJ2-3; v_call: TRBV10-1; clone_size: .; cdr3_nt: TGCGCCACCAACACAGGGGGCTTGACAGATACGCAGTATTTT; cdr3_aa: CATNTGGLTDTQYF
d_call: .; j_call: TRBJ2-3; v_call: TRBV27; clone_size: .; cdr3_nt: TGTGCCAGCAGCCTAGCGTCTAGCACAGATACGCAGTATTTT; cdr3_aa: CASSLASSTDTQYF
d_call: .; j_call: TRBJ2-6; v_call: TRBV28; clone_size: .; cdr3_nt: TGTGCCAGCAGTTTAGCGGAAAGCTCTGGGGCCAACGTCCTGACTTTC; cdr3_aa: CASSLAESSGANVLTF
d_call: TRBD1; j_call: TRBJ2-3; v_call: TRBV11-3; clone_size: .; cdr3_nt: TGTGCCAGCAGCTTAGGCACAGGGGGCTCAGATACGCAGTATTTT; cdr3_aa: CASSLGTGGSDTQYF
d_call: .; j_call: TRBJ1-4; v_call: TRBV4-1; clone_size: .; cdr3_nt: TGCGCCAGCAGCCAAGGAGGACAGCGTGAAAAACTGTTTTTT; cdr3_aa: CASSQGGQREKLFF
d_call: TRBD2; j_call: TRBJ2-1; v_call: TRBV5-4; clone_size: few; cdr3_nt: TGTGCCAGCAGCCCGGGACTAGCGGAAAACAATGAGCAGTTCTTC; cdr3_aa: CASSPGLAENNEQFF
d_call: .; j_call: TRBJ1-6; v_call: TRBV10-2; clone_size: .; cdr3_nt: TGCGCCAGCAGTCCAAGCGGGGCCGTAGCTTCACCCCTCCACTTT; cdr3_aa: CASSPSGAVASPLHF
d_call: TRBD2; j_call: TRBJ2-2; v_call: TRBV10-3; clone_size: .; cdr3_nt: TGTGCCATCAAGGGGACTAGCGGAAACACCGGGGAGCTGTTTTTT; cdr3_aa: CAIKGTSGNTGELFF
d_call: .; j_call: TRBJ2-7; v_call: TRBV12-5; clone_size: .; cdr3_nt: TGTGCTAGTGGTTTGGTGGACCTCGCGGGCGGGTCCGAGCAGTACTTC; cdr3_aa: CASGLVDLAGGSEQYF
d_call: .; j_call: TRBJ2-7; v_call: TRBV10-3; clone_size: once; cdr3_nt: TGTGCCATCAGTGGGGGGGACGAGCAGTACTTC; cdr3_aa: CAISGGDEQYF